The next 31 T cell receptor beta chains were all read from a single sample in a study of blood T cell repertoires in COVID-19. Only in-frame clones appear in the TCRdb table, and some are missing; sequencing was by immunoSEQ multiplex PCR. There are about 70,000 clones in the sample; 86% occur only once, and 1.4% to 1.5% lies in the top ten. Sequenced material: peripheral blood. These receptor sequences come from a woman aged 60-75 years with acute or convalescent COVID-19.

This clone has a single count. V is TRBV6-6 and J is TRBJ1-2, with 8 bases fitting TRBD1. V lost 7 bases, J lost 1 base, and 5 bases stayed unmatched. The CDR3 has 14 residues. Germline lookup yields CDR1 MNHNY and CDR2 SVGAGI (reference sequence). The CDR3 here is CASTVTGDNYGYTF. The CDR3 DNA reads TGTGCCAGCACCGTGACAGGGGATAACTATGGCTACACCTTC.

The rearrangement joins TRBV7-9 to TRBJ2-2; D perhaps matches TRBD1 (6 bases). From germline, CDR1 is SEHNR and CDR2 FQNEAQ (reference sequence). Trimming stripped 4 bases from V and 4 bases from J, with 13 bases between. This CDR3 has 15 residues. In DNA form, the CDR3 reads TGTGCCAGCAGCTCCCCCACAGGGCCCACCGGGGAGCTGTTTTTT. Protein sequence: CASSSPTGPTGELFF.

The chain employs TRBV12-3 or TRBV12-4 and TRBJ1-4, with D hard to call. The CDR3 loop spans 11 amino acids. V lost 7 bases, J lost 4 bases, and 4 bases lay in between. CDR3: CASTNNEKLFF. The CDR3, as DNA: TGTGCCAGCACCAATAATGAAAAACTGTTTTTT.

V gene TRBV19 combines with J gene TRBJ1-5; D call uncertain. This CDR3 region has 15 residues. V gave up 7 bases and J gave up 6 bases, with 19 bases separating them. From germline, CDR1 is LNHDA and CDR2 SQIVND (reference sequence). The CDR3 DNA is TGTGCCAGTACCTCGGGATCTCCGGGTCGTCAGCCCCAGCATTTT. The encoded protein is CASTSGSPGRQPQHF.

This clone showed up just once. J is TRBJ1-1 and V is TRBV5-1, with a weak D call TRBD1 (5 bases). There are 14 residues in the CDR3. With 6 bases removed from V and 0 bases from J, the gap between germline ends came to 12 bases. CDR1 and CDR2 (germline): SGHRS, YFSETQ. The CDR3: CASKSRGMNTEAFF. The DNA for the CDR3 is TGCGCCAGCAAGAGTAGGGGAATGAACACTGAAGCTTTCTTT.

The CDR3 sequence: CASSPGQNNNSPLHF. CDR3 DNA: TGTGCCAGCAGCCCGGGACAGAATAATAATTCACCCCTCCACTTT. V gene TRBV3-1 (or the pseudogene TRBV3-2) combines with J gene TRBJ1-6; 7 bases fit TRBD1. CDR3 length equals 15 residues. Losses at the gene ends were 4 bases for V and 5 bases for J; bases not matched to a gene: 5. CDR1 and CDR2 from the germline V gene are LGHDT and YNNKEL (reference sequence).

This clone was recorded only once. CDR3 sequence reads: CASSHLGLGLYNEQFF. The CDR3 nucleotides are TGTGCCAGCAGCCATCTGGGACTAGGGCTTTACAATGAGCAGTTCTTC. The genes are TRBV7-9 and TRBJ2-1; 8 positions agree with TRBD2. V lost 5 bases and J lost 4; bases outside the gene matches: 10. Germline V gives CDR1 SEHNR, CDR2 FQNEAQ (reference sequence). This CDR3 region has 16 residues.

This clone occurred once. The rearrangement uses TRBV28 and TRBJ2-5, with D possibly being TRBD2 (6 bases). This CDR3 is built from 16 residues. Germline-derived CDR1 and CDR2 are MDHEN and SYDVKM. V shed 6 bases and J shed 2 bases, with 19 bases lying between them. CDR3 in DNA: TGTGCCAGCAGCCCGATCGGCGGGATACAACAAGAGACCCAGTACTTC. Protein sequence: CASSPIGGIQQETQYF.

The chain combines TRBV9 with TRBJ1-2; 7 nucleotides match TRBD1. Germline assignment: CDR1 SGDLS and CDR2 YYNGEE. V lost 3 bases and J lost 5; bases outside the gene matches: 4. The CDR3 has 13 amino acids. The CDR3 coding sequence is TGTGCCAGCAGCGACCGGACAGGTTATGGCTACACCTTC. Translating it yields CASSDRTGYGYTF. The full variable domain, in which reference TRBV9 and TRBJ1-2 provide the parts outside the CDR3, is DSGVTQTPKHLITATGQRVTLRCSPRSGDLSVYWYQQSLDQGLQFLIQYYNGEERAKGNILERFSAQQFPDLHSELNLSSLELGDSALYFCASSDRTGYGYTFGSGTRLTVV.

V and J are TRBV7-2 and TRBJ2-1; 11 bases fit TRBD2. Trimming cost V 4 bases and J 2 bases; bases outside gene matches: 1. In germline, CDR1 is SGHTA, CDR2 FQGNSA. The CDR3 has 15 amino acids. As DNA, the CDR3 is TGTGCCAGCAGCTATAGCGGGGGGGCCTACAATGAGCAGTTCTTC. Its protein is CASSYSGGAYNEQFF.

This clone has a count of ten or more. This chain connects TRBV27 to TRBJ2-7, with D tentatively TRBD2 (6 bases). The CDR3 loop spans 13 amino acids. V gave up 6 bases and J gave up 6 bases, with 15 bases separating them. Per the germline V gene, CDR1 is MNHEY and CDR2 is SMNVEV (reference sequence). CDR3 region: CASSLDSRGEQYF. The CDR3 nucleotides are TGTGCCAGCAGCCTCGATTCGCGGGGCGAGCAGTACTTC.

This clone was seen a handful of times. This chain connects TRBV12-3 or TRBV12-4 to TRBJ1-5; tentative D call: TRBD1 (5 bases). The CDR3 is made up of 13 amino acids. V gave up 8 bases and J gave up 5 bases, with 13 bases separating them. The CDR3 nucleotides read TGTGCCAGCGGGGCACAGGTCCATCAGCCCCAGCATTTT. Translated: CASGAQVHQPQHF.

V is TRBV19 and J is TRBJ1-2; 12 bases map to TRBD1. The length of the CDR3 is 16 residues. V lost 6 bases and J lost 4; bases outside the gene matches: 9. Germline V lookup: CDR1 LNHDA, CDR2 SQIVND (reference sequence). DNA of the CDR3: TGTGCCAGTAGCCGGGACAGGGGGCCTGGCGGCTATGGCTACACCTTC. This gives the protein CASSRDRGPGGYGYTF.

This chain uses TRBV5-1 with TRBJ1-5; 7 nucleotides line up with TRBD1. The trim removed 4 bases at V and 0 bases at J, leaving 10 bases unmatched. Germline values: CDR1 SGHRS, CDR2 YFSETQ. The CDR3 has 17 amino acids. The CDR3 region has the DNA TGCGCCAGCAGCCCCCATCCGACAGGGAATAGCAATCAGCCCCAGCATTTT. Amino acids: CASSPHPTGNSNQPQHF.

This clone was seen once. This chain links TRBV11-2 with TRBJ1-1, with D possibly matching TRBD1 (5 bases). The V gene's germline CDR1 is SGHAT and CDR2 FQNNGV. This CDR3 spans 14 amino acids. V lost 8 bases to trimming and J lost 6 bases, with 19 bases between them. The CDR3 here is CASGPLGGVAEAFF. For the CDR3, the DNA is TGTGCCAGCGGCCCTTTGGGGGGTGTTGCTGAAGCTTTCTTT.

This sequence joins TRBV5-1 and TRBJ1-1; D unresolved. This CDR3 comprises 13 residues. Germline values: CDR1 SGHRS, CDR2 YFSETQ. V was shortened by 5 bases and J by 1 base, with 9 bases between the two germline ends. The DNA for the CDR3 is TGCGCCAGCAGTTTTAATAGGAACACTGAAGCTTTCTTT. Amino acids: CASSFNRNTEAFF.

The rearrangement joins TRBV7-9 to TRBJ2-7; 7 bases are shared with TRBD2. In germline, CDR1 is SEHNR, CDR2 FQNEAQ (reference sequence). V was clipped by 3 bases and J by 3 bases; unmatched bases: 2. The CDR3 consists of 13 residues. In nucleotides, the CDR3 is TGTGCCAGCAGCTTCTCTAGCGGCTACGAGCAGTACTTC. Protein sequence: CASSFSSGYEQYF. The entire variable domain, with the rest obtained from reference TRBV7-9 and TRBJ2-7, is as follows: DTGVSQNPRHKITKRGQNVTFRCDPISEHNRLYWYRQTLGQGPEFLTYFQNEAQLEKSRLLSDRFSAERPKGSFSTLEIQRTEQGDSAMYLCASSFSSGYEQYFGPGTRLTVT.

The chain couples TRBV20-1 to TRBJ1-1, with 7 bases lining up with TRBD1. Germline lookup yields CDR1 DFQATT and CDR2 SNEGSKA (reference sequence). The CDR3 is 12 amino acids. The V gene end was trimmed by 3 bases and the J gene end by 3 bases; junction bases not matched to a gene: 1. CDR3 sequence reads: CSASQGDTEAFF. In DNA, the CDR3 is TGCAGTGCTAGTCAGGGGGACACTGAAGCTTTCTTT.

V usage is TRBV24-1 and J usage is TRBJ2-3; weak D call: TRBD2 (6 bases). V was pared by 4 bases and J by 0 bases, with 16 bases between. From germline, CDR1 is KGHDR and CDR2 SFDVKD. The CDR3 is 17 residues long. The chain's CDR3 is CATSDPRRGLSTDTQYF. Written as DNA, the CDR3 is TGTGCCACCAGTGACCCTAGGAGGGGATTAAGCACAGATACGCAGTATTTT.

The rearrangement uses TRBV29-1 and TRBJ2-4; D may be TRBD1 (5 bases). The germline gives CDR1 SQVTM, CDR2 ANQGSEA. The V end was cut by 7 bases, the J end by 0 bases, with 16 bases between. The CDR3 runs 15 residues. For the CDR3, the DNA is TGCAGCGCCGCGGATTCAGGGCTAGCCAAAAACATTCAGTACTTC. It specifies CSAADSGLAKNIQYF.

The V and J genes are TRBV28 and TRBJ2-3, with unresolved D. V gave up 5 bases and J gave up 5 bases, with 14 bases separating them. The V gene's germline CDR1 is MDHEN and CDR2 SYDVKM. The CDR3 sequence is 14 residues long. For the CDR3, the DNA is TGTGCCAGCAGTGGTCTGAATGTGAGAGATACGCAGTATTTT. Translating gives CASSGLNVRDTQYF. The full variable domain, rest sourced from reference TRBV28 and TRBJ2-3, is DVKVTQSSRYLVKRTGEKVFLECVQDMDHENMFWYRQDPGLGLRLIYFSYDVKMKEKGDIPEGYSVSREKKERFSLILESASTNQTSMYLCASSGLNVRDTQYFGPGTRLTVL.

CDR3 nucleotides: TGTGCCAGCAGCTTGGCTAGCGGGATCGTTTATAGCACCGGGGAGCTGTTTTTT. The encoded protein is CASSLASGIVYSTGELFF. The chain has TRBV13 and TRBJ2-2, with TRBD2 matching 9 bases. CDR3 length: 18 residues. Trimming took 3 bases from V and 4 from J; bases not matched to a gene: 12. Germline loops: CDR1 PRHDT, CDR2 FYEKMQ (reference sequence). The whole variable domain, filled in from reference TRBV13 and TRBJ2-2, reads AAGVIQSPRHLIKEKRETATLKCYPIPRHDTVYWYQQGPGQDPQFLISFYEKMQSDKGSIPDRFSAQQFSDYHSELNMSSLELGDSALYFCASSLASGIVYSTGELFFGEGSRLTVL.

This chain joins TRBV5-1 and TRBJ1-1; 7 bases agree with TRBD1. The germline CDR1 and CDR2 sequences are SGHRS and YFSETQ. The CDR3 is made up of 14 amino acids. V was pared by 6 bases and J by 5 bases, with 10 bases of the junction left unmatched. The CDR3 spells CASTTTGLRTEAFF. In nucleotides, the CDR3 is TGCGCCAGCACCACGACAGGGTTACGAACTGAAGCTTTCTTT.

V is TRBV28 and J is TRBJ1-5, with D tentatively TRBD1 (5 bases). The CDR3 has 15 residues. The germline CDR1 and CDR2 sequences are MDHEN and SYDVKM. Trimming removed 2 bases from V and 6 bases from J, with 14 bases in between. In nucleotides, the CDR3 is TGTGCCAGCAGTTTAGGGCCCCTTCAGGGTCAGCCCCAGCATTTT. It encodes CASSLGPLQGQPQHF.

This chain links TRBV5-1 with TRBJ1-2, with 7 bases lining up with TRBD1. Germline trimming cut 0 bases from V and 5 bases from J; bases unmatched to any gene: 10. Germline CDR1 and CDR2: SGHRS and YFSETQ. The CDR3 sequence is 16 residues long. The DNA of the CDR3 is TGCGCCAGCAGCTTGGCCTTACTAGGGGGCGGTTATGGCTACACCTTC. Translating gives CASSLALLGGGYGYTF.

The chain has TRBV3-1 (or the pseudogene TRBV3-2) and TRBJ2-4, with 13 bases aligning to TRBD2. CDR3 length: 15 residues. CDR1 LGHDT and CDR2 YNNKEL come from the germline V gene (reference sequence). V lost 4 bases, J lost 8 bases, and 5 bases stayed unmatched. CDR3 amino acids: CASSPGLAGAYIQYF. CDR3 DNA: TGTGCCAGCAGCCCAGGACTAGCGGGAGCGTACATTCAGTACTTC.

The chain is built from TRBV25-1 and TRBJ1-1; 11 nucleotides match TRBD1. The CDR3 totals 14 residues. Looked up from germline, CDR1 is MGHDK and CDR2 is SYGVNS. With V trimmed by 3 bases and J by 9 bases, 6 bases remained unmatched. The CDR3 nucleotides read TGTGCCAGCAGTGAGCCGGGACAGGGGGTACAAGCTTTCTTT. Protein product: CASSEPGQGVQAFF.

The CDR3 loop reads CASTTGGSQYF. The CDR3 DNA sequence: TGTGCCAGCACCACGGGGGGAAGCCAGTACTTC. The V and J genes are TRBV6-5 and TRBJ2-7, with 7 bases that match TRBD2. J lost 10 bases, V lost 7 bases, and 7 bases had no gene match. The CDR3 loop spans 11 amino acids. Germline CDR1 reads MNHEY; CDR2 reads SVGAGI.

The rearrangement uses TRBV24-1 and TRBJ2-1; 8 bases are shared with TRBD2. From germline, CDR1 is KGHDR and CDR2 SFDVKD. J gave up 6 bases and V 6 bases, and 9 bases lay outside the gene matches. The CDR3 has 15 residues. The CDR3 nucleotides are TGTGCCACCAGTCTAAGCGGGAGATTCGGCAATGAGCAGTTCTTC. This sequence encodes CATSLSGRFGNEQFF.

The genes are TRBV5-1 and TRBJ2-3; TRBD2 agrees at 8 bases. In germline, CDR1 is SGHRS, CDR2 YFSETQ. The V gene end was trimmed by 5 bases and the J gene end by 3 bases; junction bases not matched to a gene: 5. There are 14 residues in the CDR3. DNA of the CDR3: TGCGCCAGCAGGTGGCGGGGGGAAACAGATACGCAGTATTTT. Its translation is CASRWRGETDTQYF.

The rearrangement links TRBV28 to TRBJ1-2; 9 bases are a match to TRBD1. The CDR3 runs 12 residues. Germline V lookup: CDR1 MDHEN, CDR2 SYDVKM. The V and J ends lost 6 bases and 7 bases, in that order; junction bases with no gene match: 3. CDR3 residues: CASRPTGGGYTF. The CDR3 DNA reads TGTGCCAGCAGACCGACAGGGGGTGGCTACACCTTC.